This paragraph covers one TCR beta chain sequence. The method was immunoSEQ multiplex PCR; TCRdb's version includes in-frame clones alone and lacks a portion of them. The data show 410,000 or so clones, around nine tenths seen once. The sample is drawn from a study of blood T cell repertoires in COVID-19. This CDR3 has 14 residues. Unmatched junction bases numbered 9, after V lost 7 bases and J lost 6 bases. CDR1 is MNHNY, CDR2 SVGAGI, per germline (reference sequence). The chain uses TRBV6-6 and TRBJ1-5; 7 bases line up with TRBD1. The sequencing sample was made of peripheral blood. The clonotype was recovered from a woman in her thirties or forties with COVID-19, enrolled during active disease. The chain's CDR3 is CASNTQGRPQPQHF. The CDR3 bases are TGTGCCAGCAATACACAGGGGCGGCCTCAGCCCCAGCATTTT.